The 4 T cell receptor beta chains reported below all come from one sample, sequenced in a study of identical twins. Each CDR3 protein gets one entry after TCRdb re-called the 5' RACE reads with MiXCR. The sample has hundreds of thousands of distinct CDR3 sequences; around 12% are singletons. The sample also formed part of further work on yellow fever vaccine responses in identical twins.

The sequenced sample consisted of PBMCs. Receptors were obtained from a young woman in good health.

This clonotype was seen a handful of times. The rearrangement uses TRBV6-6 and TRBJ1-1, with unresolved D. The CDR3 totals 13 residues. Germline CDR1 MNHNY, CDR2 SVGAGI (reference sequence). Trimming cost V 6 bases and J 1 base, with 9 bases left between them. CDR3 sequence (DNA): TGTGCCAGCAGCCAGAATTGGAACACTGAAGCTTTCTTT. This encodes CASSQNWNTEAFF.

V is TRBV20-1 and J is TRBJ2-3; 9 bases match TRBD2. Germline V gives CDR1 DFQATT, CDR2 SNEGSKA (reference sequence). The CDR3 is made up of 15 amino acids. V lost 1 base to trimming and J lost 4 bases; unmatched junction nucleotides: 6. CDR3 in amino acids: CSARALRGGADTQYF. CDR3 sequence (DNA): TGCAGTGCTAGAGCGTTGCGGGGGGGCGCAGATACGCAGTATTTT.

This clonotype was counted only a few times. CDR3 nucleotide sequence: TGCGCCAGCACCGCAGGGGATGCGGCAGATACGCAGTATTTT. Its protein product is CASTAGDAADTQYF. V and J are TRBV5-1 and TRBJ2-3, with D possibly matching TRBD1 (6 bases). The V end was cut by 6 bases, the J end by 4 bases, with 15 bases between. The CDR3 runs 14 residues. In germline, CDR1 is SGHRS, CDR2 YFSETQ.

This clonotype was counted between two and nine times. The V call is TRBV11-2, the J call TRBJ2-1; 10 bases align to TRBD2. The junction had 10 bases not matched to a gene; V was cut back by 2 bases and J by 6 bases. From germline, CDR1 is SGHAT and CDR2 FQNNGV. This CDR3 spans 17 amino acids. CDR3 loop: CASSLNPGLAETNEQFF. CDR3 coding DNA: TGTGCCAGCAGCTTAAACCCAGGACTAGCGGAAACCAATGAGCAGTTCTTC.